This TCR beta chain emerged from a study of PD-1 blockade in mismatch repair-deficient tumors. Study-level points and caveats: Tumor-resident clones, often absent from pretreatment blood, expanded after pembrolizumab and then contracted.

CDR3 length: 18 amino acids. Germline V gives CDR1 MRHNA, CDR2 SNTAGT. The V and J ends lost 0 bases and 4 bases, in that order; junction bases with no gene match: 14. Profiling relied on immunoSEQ multiplex PCR, and the TCRdb table lists in-frame clones only, not all of them. This sample has more than 95,000 clones, with more than 85% found just once. As regards this clone: Its cognate antigen is unknown.

Every patient had mismatch repair deficiency by PCR or immunohistochemistry. The TCR-sequenced patients were a few responders to pembrolizumab. This TCR came from an adult with mismatch repair-deficient cancer. Source: peripheral blood, taken 44 weeks after starting pembrolizumab. The chain couples TRBV6-4 to TRBJ1-2, with 7 bases lining up with TRBD1. The CDR3: CASSDSWNKAQGIYGYTF. In nucleotides, the CDR3 is TGTGCCAGCAGTGACTCTTGGAACAAAGCACAGGGGATCTATGGCTACACCTTC.